This T cell receptor beta chain comes out of a study of somatic mutations in cytotoxic T cells in rheumatoid arthritis (dated by TCRdb to 2017 to 2019). Background on the whole study: Before any treatment started and right after they were diagnosed, patients gave peripheral blood samples (about 30 ml EDTA). Some T-cell populations stained with V beta antibodies were sorted by flow on a FACSAria II or Sony SH800 to nearly 100% purity, with sorted V beta1+ cells additionally subjected to TCRB sequencing. In newly diagnosed rheumatoid arthritis without treatment, the study examined if expanded CD8+ T-cell clones harbor somatic mutations, relying on TCRB deep sequencing to characterize clonality. For 65 to 80 rheumatoid arthritis patients and 20 healthy controls, TCRB deep sequencing was carried out. Patients and controls did not essentially differ in median age, which was nearly identical between the groups. General conclusions and limits of the study: The largest CD8+ clone made up more than 20% of CD8+ cells in about an eighth of the roughly 60 patients, and blood and synovial fluid shared several identical CD8+ TCRB sequences. The antigen targets of the expanded CD8+ clones were unknown, and absence from virus-specific databases did not rule out viral specificity. The slight underrepresentation of TRBV07 in patients was not corrected for multiple comparisons. An increase of CD8+ clonality with age was seen in patients (Spearman r ~ 0.47) but not in healthy controls. There was no significant difference in CD8+ T-cell clonality between rheumatoid arthritis patients and age-matched healthy controls.

On an AutoMACS, CD4+ and CD8+ cells were isolated via positive magnetic bead selection, and their purity was verified by flow cytometry. Clonal expansions were first screened by flow cytometry with a TCR V beta antibody panel, then characterized by TCRB deep sequencing of sorted CD8+ fractions. Peripheral blood mononuclear cells were isolated by Ficoll-Paque PLUS density gradient separation. DNA from CD4-enriched, CD8-enriched or PBMC samples was extracted using Nucleospin Tissue or Tissue XS kits and then quantified on a Qubit 2.0 fluorometer. From the germline V gene, CDR1 is MDHEN and CDR2 is SYDVKM. From its cysteine to its phenylalanine, the CDR3 spans 12 amino acids. Just the 36-base CDR3 DNA is kept, in frame starting at base 1. The V end loses 3 bases and the J end loses 12 bases, and a stretch of 12 bases separates them. TCRB CDR3 sequencing used the immunoSEQ assay on genomic DNA. In the paper's pipeline: Only a few patient CD8+ clones larger than 1% matched published virus-specific TCRB sequences when compared against them. Nothing other than productive TCRB rearrangements was included in the analyses. A clone was defined by a unique TCRB CDR3 sequence, and clonality was computed as a productive clonality index based on Shannon entropy. Repertoire overlap for a pair of samples was computed from each clone's template counts relative to total templates per sample. V-gene usage measured by flow cytometry correlated with TCRB sequencing V-gene usage, with a Spearman r of roughly 0.67. Sourced from immuneACCESS, this table was stored by TCRdb with only in-frame sequences that have V and J called. A share of the clones is absent; for the studies checked, an unresolved V gene accounts for under half, and the remainder has no known explanation. V, J and clone size reflect that table, while D and trimming were determined from the DNA. In this sample the table shows some 10,000 clones, approximately 80% of which occur a single time. Under 10% of the sample rests with the top ten.

Turning to this clone: What this receptor recognizes is not known. No base qualities exist here, and no much larger clone lies one base off it.

The sequence was obtained from a woman aged 55-69 years with rheumatoid arthritis. Recombination joined TRBV28 with TRBJ2-1; possibly the D gene is TRBD2, per 5 matching bases. The source material was CD8+ T cells sorted from blood. The DNA sequence is as follows: TGTGCCAGCAGTTTGTCCGGGAATTTGCAGTTCTTC. Translation gives CASSLSGNLQFF.